A single sample gave rise to the 16 T cell receptor beta chains below, sequenced in a study of OX40 agonist ivuxolimab in advanced cancers. Receptors were amplified or captured by the immunoSEQ multiplex PCR assay. Drawn from immuneACCESS, this table holds only the in-frame rearrangements with V and J called that TCRdb kept. Clones are partly lost; checked studies trace under half to an unresolved V gene and leave the rest unexplained. The sample table shows roughly 47,000 clones, and roughly 90% are seen once. 12% of the sample rests with the top ten. Specimen: CD4+ or CD8+ T cells sorted from blood, collected in a trial of the OX40 agonist ivuxolimab. These receptors all come from an adult with an advanced solid tumor such as melanoma, head and neck, liver or kidney cancer.

There are a few counts of this clone. The V and J genes are TRBV7-6 and TRBJ1-4, with 10 positions matching TRBD1. This CDR3 has 17 amino acids. V lost 3 bases to trimming and J lost 6 bases; unmatched junction nucleotides: 10. Germline CDR1 and CDR2: SGHVS and FNYEAQ. The CDR3 DNA follows: TGTGCCAGCAGCTTTGCGACAGGGGGCTTGATTGATGAAAAACTGTTTTTT. This encodes CASSFATGGLIDEKLFF.

The chain's CDR3 is CASQDLYGYTF. DNA for the CDR3: TGTGCCAGCCAGGACCTTTATGGCTACACCTTC. The chain employs TRBV19 and TRBJ1-2, with no clear D. Germline V lookup: CDR1 LNHDA, CDR2 SQIVND (reference sequence). Trimming removed 9 bases from V and 5 bases from J, with 10 bases in between. The CDR3 is made up of 11 amino acids.

CDR3 loop: CASRERDRNTEAFF. DNA of the CDR3: TGTGCCAGCAGGGAGCGGGACAGAAACACTGAAGCTTTCTTT. The J gene is TRBJ1-1, the V gene TRBV2; TRBD1 matches 7 bases. V gave up 6 bases and J gave up 2 bases; unmatched junction bases: 6. CDR1 SNHLY and CDR2 FYNNEI come from the germline V gene. The CDR3 has 14 residues.

The chain carries TRBV2 and TRBJ2-3; maybe TRBD1 (5 bases). CDR1 is SNHLY and CDR2 is FYNNEI in the germline V gene. The length of the CDR3 is 13 residues. The ends were cut back, 8 bases at V and 4 bases at J, with 13 bases in the middle. This CDR3 reads CASSRQLADTQYF. The CDR3 DNA sequence: TGTGCCAGCTCCCGACAGCTGGCAGATACGCAGTATTTT.

This clone was detected once. The chain carries TRBV9 and TRBJ1-2, with a possible D match to TRBD1 (5 bases). CDR1 SGDLS and CDR2 YYNGEE come from the germline V gene. This CDR3 is built from 13 residues. V was trimmed by 5 bases and J by 2 bases, leaving 10 bases between them. The CDR3 region is CASRQDKNYGYTF. The CDR3, as DNA: TGTGCCAGCAGACAGGACAAGAACTATGGCTACACCTTC.

This clone was counted a single time. The chain uses TRBV7-3 and TRBJ1-1; D ambiguous. CDR1 and CDR2 (germline): SGHTA, FQGTGA. The CDR3 runs to 16 residues. V lost 2 bases and J 5 bases, leaving 18 bases between the germline ends. CDR3 DNA sequence: TGTGCCAGCAGCTTATACCAAGGTGAGGTCGGGACTGAAGCTTTCTTT. Its translation is CASSLYQGEVGTEAFF.

The chain couples TRBV5-1 to TRBJ2-7; 9 positions agree with TRBD1. The V gene's germline CDR1 is SGHRS and CDR2 YFSETQ. There are 15 residues in the CDR3. Unmatched junction bases numbered 4, after V lost 1 base and J lost 2 bases. CDR3 sequence reads: CASSLSTGGTYEQYF. CDR3 in DNA: TGCGCCAGCAGCTTGTCGACAGGGGGGACCTACGAGCAGTACTTC.

In DNA, the CDR3 is TGTGCCAGCAGCGTAGGGAGGGTCACTGAAGCTTTCTTT. Translated: CASSVGRVTEAFF. This rearrangement joins TRBV7-2 to TRBJ1-1; D remains ambiguous. This CDR3 spans 13 amino acids. V was pared by 5 bases and J by 4 bases, with 11 bases between. Germline assignment: CDR1 SGHTA and CDR2 FQGNSA.

This clone was seen a handful of times. The chain recombines TRBV7-9 with TRBJ2-1, with D unresolved. Deletions cut 1 base from V and 0 bases from J, with 7 bases between. The CDR3 has 15 amino acids. Germline lookup yields CDR1 SEHNR and CDR2 FQNEAQ (reference sequence). CDR3 coding DNA: TGTGCCAGCAGCTTAGACGGAAGCTCCTACAATGAGCAGTTCTTC. This codes for CASSLDGSSYNEQFF.

This sequence joins TRBV23-1 and TRBJ2-7; D is unresolved. TRBV23-1 is treated as an ORF (open reading frame) with a function not yet certain. Trimming stripped 0 bases from V and 5 bases from J, with 20 bases between. This CDR3 has 17 amino acids. CDR3 coding DNA: TGCGCCAGCAGTCAATCCCCCGTCTTAGTTAGGCCTAACGAGCAGTACTTC. Amino acid sequence: CASSQSPVLVRPNEQYF.

The rearrangement uses TRBV5-5 and TRBJ2-7, with D perhaps TRBD1 or TRBD2 (5 bases each). Deletions cut 4 bases from V and 2 bases from J, with 22 bases between. In germline, CDR1 is SGHKS, CDR2 YYEKEE (reference sequence). This CDR3 is 17 amino acids long. CDR3 sequence reads: CASSLQAPTTAAYEQYF. The CDR3 nucleotides are TGTGCCAGCAGCCTCCAAGCACCGACGACAGCGGCCTACGAGCAGTACTTC.

This clone has a handful of counts. This chain connects TRBV2 to TRBJ1-5; no definite D call. Germline loops: CDR1 SNHLY, CDR2 FYNNEI. V was cut by 1 base and J by 3 bases, with 19 bases left in between. This CDR3 has 18 amino acids. CDR3 nucleotides: TGTGCCAGCAGTGAAGGGTATTTGGCAGGCGTACCCAATCAGCCCCAGCATTTT. As protein: CASSEGYLAGVPNQPQHF.

This clone showed up just once. The chain couples TRBV4-3 to TRBJ2-3; D not resolved. This CDR3 contains 13 residues. V shed 2 bases and J shed 4 bases, with 7 bases lying between them. Germline V gene lookup returns CDR1 LGHNA and CDR2 YSLEER. The CDR3 DNA sequence: TGCGCCAGCAGCCAATCTAGGGCAGATACGCAGTATTTT. This sequence encodes CASSQSRADTQYF.

J is TRBJ2-7 and V is TRBV5-4; 8 bases are shared with TRBD2. The germline CDR1 and CDR2 sequences are SGHNT and YYREEE (reference sequence). With 9 bases clipped from V and 5 bases from J, the junction kept 10 bases outside the gene matches. This CDR3 region has 13 residues. CDR3 loop: CATRLAIKHEQYF. CDR3 coding DNA: TGTGCCACCCGACTAGCGATAAAACACGAGCAGTACTTC.

V usage is TRBV7-3 and J usage is TRBJ2-7, with D tentatively TRBD2 (6 bases). The germline CDR1 and CDR2 sequences are SGHTA and FQGTGA. Trimming removed 5 bases at V and 6 bases at J, with 14 bases between. The CDR3 totals 13 residues. The CDR3 loop reads CASSPGLTSEQYF. CDR3 DNA: TGTGCCAGCAGCCCGGGACTCACAAGCGAGCAGTACTTC.

The V call is TRBV7-9, the J call TRBJ2-2; D is undetermined. There are 15 residues in the CDR3. Germline loops: CDR1 SEHNR, CDR2 FQNEAQ (reference sequence). The ends were cut back, 2 bases at V and 5 bases at J, with 12 bases in the middle. The DNA for the CDR3 is TGTGCCAGCAGCTTAAAAGTGGGAACGACCGGGGAGCTGTTTTTT. Protein: CASSLKVGTTGELFF.